This entry lists 16 T cell receptor beta chains sequenced from one sample in a study of T cell responses to AZD1222 COVID-19 vaccine. Repertoires were generated with immunoSEQ multiplex PCR, while TCRdb's copy carries only in-frame clones and drops some. Among roughly 92,000 clones listed, nearly 90% were seen once. The sequencing here drew on peripheral blood, taken on day 0 of AZD1222 vaccination. The receptors were gathered from an adult in good health.

The rearrangement links TRBV9 to TRBJ1-6, with TRBD1 matching over 9 bases. The CDR3 runs to 17 residues. V lost 3 bases to trimming and J lost 0 bases; unmatched junction nucleotides: 4. Germline V gene sequence: CDR1 SGDLS, CDR2 YYNGEE. The CDR3, as DNA: TGTGCCAGCAGCGGGGGACAGGGTAACTCCTATAATTCACCCCTCCACTTT. Residues: CASSGGQGNSYNSPLHF.

A single count supports this clone. J is TRBJ1-6 and V is TRBV4-1; D is uncertain. Trimming cost V 4 bases and J 5 bases, with 18 bases left between them. The CDR3 has 17 amino acids. The germline V gene has CDR1 MGHRA and CDR2 YSYEKL. This chain's CDR3 is CASSPRHGVKDNSPLHF. The CDR3 DNA reads as TGCGCCAGCAGCCCTCGACACGGGGTTAAGGATAATTCACCCCTCCACTTT.

The V and J genes are TRBV20-1 and TRBJ1-2; no firm D call. Germline V lookup: CDR1 DFQATT, CDR2 SNEGSKA (reference sequence). The CDR3 covers 14 residues. V shed 3 bases and J shed 3 bases, with 14 bases lying between them. The CDR3 sequence is CSASYIGSDYGYTF. For the CDR3, the DNA is TGCAGTGCTAGTTATATAGGCAGTGACTATGGCTACACCTTC.

CDR3 loop: CASSYSRGSYNEQFF. The CDR3, as DNA: TGTGCCAGCAGTTACTCCCGGGGTTCCTACAATGAGCAGTTCTTC. The chain couples TRBV6-5 to TRBJ2-1; possibly TRBD2 for D (5 bases). V gave up 0 bases and J gave up 1 base, with 7 bases separating them. The CDR3 spans 15 residues. Germline values: CDR1 MNHEY, CDR2 SVGAGI.

The chain joins TRBV15 to TRBJ2-1, with D tentatively TRBD2 (5 bases). Germline loops: CDR1 LNHNV, CDR2 YYDKDF (reference sequence). V gave up 3 bases and J gave up 0 bases, with 18 bases separating them. This CDR3 has 18 amino acids. This chain's CDR3 is CATSSFGLTKGSYNEQFF. The CDR3 region has the DNA TGTGCCACCAGCAGTTTCGGACTGACGAAGGGCTCCTACAATGAGCAGTTCTTC.

The chain combines TRBV2 with TRBJ1-5; D remains unclear. V lost 3 bases and J lost 5, with 8 bases in between. The CDR3 spans 13 residues. Germline V CDR1 and CDR2: SNHLY, FYNNEI. This CDR3 reads CASSDPQDQPQHF. The CDR3 nucleotides read TGTGCCAGCAGTGACCCGCAGGATCAGCCCCAGCATTTT.

This chain connects TRBV21-1 to TRBJ2-4; the table's D call, TRBD1, was not checked against the DNA. TRBV21-1 is noted as a pseudogene. CDR3 length equals 19 residues. The CDR3 bases are TGTGCCAGCAGCAAAGCGCTTTGGGGCAGGGGGCTGGCCAAAAACATTCAGTACTTC. Residues: CASSKALWGRGLAKNIQYF.

The table lists this clone with a count of one. The chain carries TRBV7-2 and TRBJ1-5; TRBD1 aligns across 7 bases. Per germline, CDR1 SGHTA and CDR2 FQGNSA. The J segment lost 7 bases and the V segment lost 1 base, leaving 10 bases of the junction unmatched. The CDR3 is 16 amino acids. The CDR3 coding sequence is TGTGCCAGCAGCTTAGTTGCCACAGGGGCGTACCAGCCCCAGCATTTT. The encoded protein is CASSLVATGAYQPQHF.

The rearrangement links TRBV30 to TRBJ2-7; D remains unclear. V shed 2 bases and J shed 1 base, with 9 bases lying between them. Germline CDR1 and CDR2: GTSNPN and SVGIG (reference sequence). The CDR3 has 13 amino acids. The CDR3 nucleotides read TGTGCCTGGAGTCGGTCTCGGTCCTACGAGCAGTACTTC. Its translation: CAWSRSRSYEQYF.

The V call is TRBV21-1, the J call TRBJ2-5; TRBD1, as called in the table, went unchecked against the DNA. TRBV21-1 is a recognized pseudogene. This CDR3 is built from 16 residues. The CDR3 nucleotides are TGTGCCAGCAGCAAAGCGCTAGTAGGGGAAGGGGAGACCCAGTACTTC. This gives the protein CASSKALVGEGETQYF.

V is TRBV5-1 and J is TRBJ2-5, with D unresolved. CDR3 length: 10 residues. Germline CDR1 is SGHRS and CDR2 is YFSETQ. The ends were cut back, 4 bases at V and 5 bases at J, with 3 bases in the middle. The CDR3 here is CASSGETQYF. The CDR3 coding sequence is TGCGCCAGCAGCGGGGAGACCCAGTACTTC.

The J gene is TRBJ1-6, the V gene TRBV9; D unresolved. This CDR3 region has 12 residues. Germline lookup yields CDR1 SGDLS and CDR2 YYNGEE. V was pared by 0 bases and J by 10 bases, with 5 bases between. CDR3 sequence (DNA): TGTGCCAGCAGCGTAGGGGCCTCACCCCTCCACTTT. It yields the protein CASSVGASPLHF.

V and J are TRBV30 and TRBJ1-2; no definite D call. CDR3 size: 13 residues. Trimming took off 4 bases at V and 2 bases at J, with 11 bases between the two ends. Per the germline V gene, CDR1 is GTSNPN and CDR2 is SVGIG (reference sequence). Written as DNA, the CDR3 is TGTGCCTGGACTGTGGGCGGGAACTATGGCTACACCTTC. Its protein is CAWTVGGNYGYTF. Full variable domain (rest looked up from reference TRBV30 and TRBJ1-2): SQTIHQWPATLVQPVGSPLSLECTVEGTSNPNLYWYRQAAGRGLQLLFYSVGIGQISSEVPQNLSASRPQDRQFILSSKKLLLSDSGFYLCAWTVGGNYGYTFGSGTRLTVV.

The chain combines TRBV25-1 with TRBJ1-4, with TRBD1 identical over 9 bases. This CDR3 spans 17 amino acids. The ends lost 1 base at V and 5 bases at J; junction bases unmatched: 8. CDR1 MGHDK and CDR2 SYGVNS come from the germline V gene. The CDR3 sequence: CASSEWGTGTGNEKLFF. The CDR3 DNA reads as TGTGCCAGCAGTGAATGGGGGACCGGGACAGGGAATGAAAAACTGTTTTTT.

V gene TRBV10-2 combines with J gene TRBJ1-6; D is uncertain. CDR3 length: 14 residues. Germline CDR1 reads WSHSY; CDR2 reads SAAADI. With 2 bases removed from V and 8 bases from J, the gap between germline ends came to 10 bases. CDR3 DNA: TGCGCCAGCAGTGAGACAGCCAAGGATTCACCCCTCCACTTT. Encoded protein: CASSETAKDSPLHF.

The count of this clone is one. This sequence joins TRBV3-1 (or the pseudogene TRBV3-2) and TRBJ2-2; 7 nucleotides align to TRBD1. Germline assignment: CDR1 LGHDT and CDR2 YNNKEL (reference sequence). The ends lost 6 bases at V and 3 bases at J; junction bases unmatched: 10. This CDR3 has 16 residues. The CDR3 reads CASRINRGRDTGELFF. CDR3 coding DNA: TGTGCCAGCAGAATCAATAGGGGGCGGGACACCGGGGAGCTGTTTTTT.